This T cell receptor (beta chain) was captured by sequencing in a study of identical twins (dated by TCRdb to about 2016). Notes on the research overall: TCR alpha and beta repertoires from monozygotic twins, unrelated adults of various ages and cord blood were deep-sequenced to test whether fetal clonotypes persist. To rule out contamination, replicate twin experiments were performed at different times with different library preparation protocols. General study outcomes and caveats: Zero-insertion analyses could be partly confounded by invariant T cells such as MAIT and iNKT, although diverse VJ usage argued against such confounding for most clonotypes. Compared with coincidental sharing between unrelated individuals, an excess of low generation-probability sequences was observed among out-of-frame TCR alpha sequences shared between twins. Abundant cord blood beta clonotypes had fewer insertions, young adult naive repertoires showed a similar but weaker trend, and memory repertoires showed no such trend. Recombination models systematically underestimated out-of-frame TCR alpha sharing in monozygotic twins but agreed with sharing between unrelated individuals. Because the same donors could not be followed over many years, the conclusions relied on cross-sectional statistical analysis. Excess twin sharing in beta out-of-frame sequences was weaker because fewer shared sequences lowered the signal-to-noise ratio.

All donors were healthy Caucasians. Three pairs of female monozygotic twins, all aged 18 to 29 years, made up the twin cohort. Miltenyi CD45RO+ enrichment and human naive T-cell isolation kits were used to isolate memory (CD45RO+) and naive T cells from PBMC. Relative to germline, V is 0 bases shorter and J is 7 bases shorter, with 8 bases between their ends. The germline V gene yields SGDLS for CDR1 and YYNGEE for CDR2. Counted from cysteine to phenylalanine, this CDR3 has 14 amino acids. Solely the CDR3 DNA is kept, with 42 bases framed from the first base. With respect to this clonotype: Its antigen specificity is not known. The record has no base qualities; no much larger clone is one base away.

Library method: 5' RACE. TCRdb lists the instrument as Illumina HiSeq 2000. A universal primer binding site was introduced by template switching, and a unique molecular identifier was present in the final cDNA, enabling accurate counting of TCR cDNA molecules. Specific primers in the conserved constant-segment region were used to synthesize first-strand cDNA for the TCR alpha and beta chains. Each cDNA library was double barcoded, with a SMART-Mk sample barcode plus Illumina barcodes, to control for contamination. Two successive PCR steps introduced TruSeq adapter sequences along with Illumina sample barcodes. Sequencing of the TCR alpha and beta cDNA libraries was done on the Illumina HiSeq platform using custom primers. As for how the authors treated the data: MiGEC processed the raw reads to extract unique molecular identifiers, while MiXCR was used to determine the CDR3 positions. For each individual, recombination models were inferred using an EM algorithm with the repgenHMM and IGoR tools. Shared clonotypes were analyzed with the tcR package in R, and sharing was normalized by the product of cloneset sizes. Out-of-frame nonproductive sequences were analyzed to study raw recombination free of thymic and clonal selection effects. The public reads were reanalyzed by TCRdb: fastp trimming at Q25, MiXCR alignment, in-frame beta chains only. Every entry covers one CDR3 protein and lists the most common genes and DNA from its rows. The V and J calls, along with clone size, are taken from TCRdb and not from the paper's own processing. This sample comprises hundreds of thousands of distinct CDR3 sequences, approximately 7% of them detected only once. The ten largest account for roughly 3.7% of the sample.

The sample was also linked to a second study, of yellow fever vaccine responses in identical twins. The second study's authors report: The authors reported that the T cell response to vaccination in identical twins appeared partly convergent and partly personalized. In the study, vaccine-responding T cell clones were precisely tracked in identical twins.

This receptor was obtained from a woman under 30 in good health. The sequenced sample was memory (CD45RO+) T cells sorted from blood. This sample's cell subset or site label indicates: CD45RO+ enriched T cells. In this chain, TRBV9 is recombined with TRBJ1-6; the D gene remains uncertain. The DNA sequence reads TGTGCCAGCAGCGTAGCTGAGGGAAATTCACCCCTCCACTTT. This gives the protein CASSVAEGNSPLHF. With the rest looked up from the reference TRBV9 and TRBJ1-6 genes rather than sequenced, the full variable domain is DSGVTQTPKHLITATGQRVTLRCSPRSGDLSVYWYQQSLDQGLQFLIQYYNGEERAKGNILERFSAQQFPDLHSELNLSSLELGDSALYFCASSVAEGNSPLHFGNGTRLTVT.